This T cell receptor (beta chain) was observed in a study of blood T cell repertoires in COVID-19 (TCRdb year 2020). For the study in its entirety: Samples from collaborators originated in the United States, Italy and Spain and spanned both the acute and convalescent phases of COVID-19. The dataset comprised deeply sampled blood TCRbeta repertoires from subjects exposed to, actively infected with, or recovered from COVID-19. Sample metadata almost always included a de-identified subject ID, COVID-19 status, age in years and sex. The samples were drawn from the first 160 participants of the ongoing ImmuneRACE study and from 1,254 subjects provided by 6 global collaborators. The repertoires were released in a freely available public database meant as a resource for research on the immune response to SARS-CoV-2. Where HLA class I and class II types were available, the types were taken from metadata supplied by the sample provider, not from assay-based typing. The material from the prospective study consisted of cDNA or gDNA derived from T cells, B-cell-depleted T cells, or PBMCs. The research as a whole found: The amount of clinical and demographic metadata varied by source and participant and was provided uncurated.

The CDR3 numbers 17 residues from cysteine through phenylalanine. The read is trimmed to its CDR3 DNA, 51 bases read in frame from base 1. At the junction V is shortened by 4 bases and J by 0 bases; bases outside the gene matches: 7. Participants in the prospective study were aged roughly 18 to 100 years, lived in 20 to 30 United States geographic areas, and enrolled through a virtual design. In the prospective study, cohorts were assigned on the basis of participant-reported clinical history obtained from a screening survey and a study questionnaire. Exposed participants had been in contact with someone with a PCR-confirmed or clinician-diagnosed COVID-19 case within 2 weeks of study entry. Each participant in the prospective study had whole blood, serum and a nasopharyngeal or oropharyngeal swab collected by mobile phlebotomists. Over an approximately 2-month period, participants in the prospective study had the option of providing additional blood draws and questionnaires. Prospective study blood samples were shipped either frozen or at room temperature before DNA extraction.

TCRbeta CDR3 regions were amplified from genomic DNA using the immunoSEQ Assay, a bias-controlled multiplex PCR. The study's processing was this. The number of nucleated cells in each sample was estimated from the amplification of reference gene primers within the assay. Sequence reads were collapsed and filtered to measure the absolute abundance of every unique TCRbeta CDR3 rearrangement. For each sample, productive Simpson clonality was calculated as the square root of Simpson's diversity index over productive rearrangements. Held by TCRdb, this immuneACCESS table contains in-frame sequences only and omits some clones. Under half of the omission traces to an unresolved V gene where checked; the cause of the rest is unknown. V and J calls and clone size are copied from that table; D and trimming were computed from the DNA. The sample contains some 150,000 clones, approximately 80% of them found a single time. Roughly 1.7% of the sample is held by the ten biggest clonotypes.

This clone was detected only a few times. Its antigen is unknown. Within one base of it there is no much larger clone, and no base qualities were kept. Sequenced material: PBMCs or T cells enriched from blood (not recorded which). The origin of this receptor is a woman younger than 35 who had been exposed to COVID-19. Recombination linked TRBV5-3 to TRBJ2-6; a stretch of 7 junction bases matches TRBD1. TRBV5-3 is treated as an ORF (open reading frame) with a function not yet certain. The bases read TGTGCCAGAAGCCAGGGACAGTTCTTCTCTGGGGCCAACGTCCTGACTTTC. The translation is CARSQGQFFSGANVLTF.